This T cell receptor beta chain appears in the sequencing data of a study of T cells in women clearing cervical HPV infection. Study summary: HLA type stays a possible confounder, typing being limited.

Data came from immunoSEQ multiplex PCR; TCRdb stores just in-frame clones and leaves some out. The sample totals tens of thousands of clones; its top ten clones hold under 8%. Worth noting for this clone: The read ends 3 residues shy of where the CDR3 ends; the end is completed using the germline J gene.

With 0 bases clipped from V and 3 bases from J, the junction kept 0 bases outside the gene matches. The CDR3 has 15 amino acids. The V gene's germline CDR1 is WNHNN and CDR2 SYGVQD (reference sequence). J is TRBJ2-7 and V is TRBV10-1; 12 bases fit TRBD2. The sequencing input was blood buffy coat. The sequence derives from a woman aged 18-70 years with a cervical HPV16 infection that either progressed to CIN3+ or cleared (not recorded which). CDR3 protein: CASSESTSGGYEQYF. CDR3 DNA, as far as it was read: TGCGCCAGCAGTGAGTCGACTAGCGGGGGCTACGAG.